This T cell receptor (beta chain) appears in the sequencing data of a study of cytomegalovirus exposure and HLA in healthy donors. Points from the study as a whole: Researchers counted 150 to 200 TCR beta chains as cytomegalovirus-associated.

With regard to this clone: The antigen remains undetermined.

PCR employed 60 Vbeta and 13 Jbeta primers. TCRdb keeps only in-frame clones here, not all; method: immunoSEQ multiplex PCR. This table has more than 95,000 clones, about 80% appearing once. The length of the CDR3 is 16 residues. Germline loops: CDR1 LNHDA, CDR2 SQIVND (reference sequence). V lost 6 bases, J lost 6 bases, and 14 bases stayed unmatched. The V gene is TRBV19, the J gene TRBJ2-7, with 10 bases identical to TRBD2. The sequence derives from a man between 25 and 39 years old in good health and CMV-seropositive. Sequencing used PBMCs. DNA of the CDR3: TGTGCCAGTAGCTGGGGGCTAGCGGGAGAGGTTGGCGAGCAGTACTTC. This sequence encodes CASSWGLAGEVGEQYF.